This T cell receptor (beta chain) was retrieved from a study of T and B cells in COVID-19 patients. Study-wide findings and caveats: Patients with COVID-19 reportedly showed strongly skewed T cell receptor beta variable and joining gene usage.

Each TRB amplification used roughly 240-550 ng of genomic DNA from blood. Of note for this clonotype: Its matching antigen is unknown.

The CDR3 length is 12 residues. The germline CDR1 and CDR2 sequences are SGHTA and FQGNSA. Trimming took 5 bases from V and 9 from J, leaving 11 bases between them. Multiplex PCR with BIOMED2 TRB-A/B primer pools amplified TRB rearrangements. TCRdb recomputed calls from the multiplex PCR reads with MiXCR, one row per CDR3 protein. In the table there are about 18,000 distinct CDR3 sequences, 36% of which are singletons. The receptor was derived from a human donor with active COVID-19. The rearrangement joins TRBV7-2 to TRBJ1-5; D gene unclear. Sequences were obtained from blood. In DNA, the CDR3 is TGTGCCAGCAGCCCCCGCAGTGGGCCCCAGCATTTT. This sequence encodes CASSPRSGPQHF.